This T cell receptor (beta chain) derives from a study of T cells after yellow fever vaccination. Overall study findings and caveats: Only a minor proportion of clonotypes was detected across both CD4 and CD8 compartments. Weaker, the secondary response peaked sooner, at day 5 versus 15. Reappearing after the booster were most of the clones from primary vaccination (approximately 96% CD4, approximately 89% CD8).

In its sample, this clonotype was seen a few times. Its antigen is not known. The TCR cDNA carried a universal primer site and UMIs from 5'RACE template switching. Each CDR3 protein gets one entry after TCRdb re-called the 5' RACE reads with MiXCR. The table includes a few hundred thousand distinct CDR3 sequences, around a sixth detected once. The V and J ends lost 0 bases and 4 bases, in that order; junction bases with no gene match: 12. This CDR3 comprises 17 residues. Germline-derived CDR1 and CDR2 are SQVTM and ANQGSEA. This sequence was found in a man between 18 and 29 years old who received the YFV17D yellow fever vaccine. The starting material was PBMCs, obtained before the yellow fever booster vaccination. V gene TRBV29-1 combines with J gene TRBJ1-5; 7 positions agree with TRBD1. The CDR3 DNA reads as TGCAGCGTTGAAGATCGCCAGGAACAGGGGCCTAATCAGCCCCAGCATTTT. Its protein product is CSVEDRQEQGPNQPQHF. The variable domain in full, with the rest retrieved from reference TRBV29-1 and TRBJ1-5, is SAVISQKPSRDICQRGTSLTIQCQVDSQVTMMFWYRQQPGQSLTLIATANQGSEATYESGFVIDKFPISRPNLTFSTLTVSNMSPEDSSIYLCSVEDRQEQGPNQPQHFGDGTRLSIL.